This TCR beta chain was sequenced for a study of T cells in Graves' hyperthyroidism and ophthalmopathy. Study-level findings and limits: Most thyroid clonotypes with frequency above 0.001 were detected in blood.

In making diagnoses, clinical symptoms, serum thyroxine and TRAb, thyroid ultrasound and orbital computed tomography were all used. The PBMCs were sourced from fresh peripheral blood (around 10 ml). TCR beta CDR3 regions were amplified from RNA transcripts. In the first-round RT-PCR of the TCR CDR3, the HTBI primer set was used. TCRdb re-derived calls from the multiplex PCR reads in MiXCR, one entry per CDR3 protein. The table includes around 700,000 distinct CDR3 sequences, over 15% detected once. In regard to this clonotype: Its antigen is not identified.

The specimen sequenced was blood. The TCR sequence derives from a woman aged 45-59 years with Graves' hyperthyroidism that later progressed to Graves' ophthalmopathy.

CDR3 nucleotide sequence: TGCAGCGTTGTAGACACCTCCGCCACCGGGGAGCTGTTTTTT. Translating it yields CSVVDTSATGELFF. V usage is TRBV29-1 and J usage is TRBJ2-2; D gene ambiguous. Germline V lookup: CDR1 SQVTM, CDR2 ANQGSEA. V lost 4 bases and J lost 4, with 13 bases in between. The CDR3 extends over 14 amino acids.